These 14 T cell receptor beta chains originate from one sample sequenced in a study of cytomegalovirus exposure and HLA in healthy donors. The PCR used 60 Vbeta and 13 Jbeta primers. Some clones are missing from TCRdb's copy, which holds only in-frame ones; the method was immunoSEQ multiplex PCR. The profile shows some 150,000 clones, 80% of them singletons. Input material: PBMCs. Receptors originate from a young woman in good health and CMV-seronegative.

Remarks on this clone: An end of the junction does not agree with germline; a read error may underlie this. This chain connects TRBV4-1 to TRBJ2-1; TRBD1 matches at 12 bases. This CDR3 spans 15 amino acids. CDR1 and CDR2 from the germline V gene are MGHRA and YSYEKL. DNA of the CDR3: TGCGCCAGCGGCCAAGGGGGACAGGGGGCGGGTGAGCAGTTCTTC. It yields the protein CASGQGGQGAGEQFF.

This clone occurred once. The chain uses TRBV2 and TRBJ1-1; 9 bases are shared with TRBD1. Unmatched junction bases numbered 1, after V lost 1 base and J lost 4 bases. The CDR3 contains 14 residues. Germline lookup yields CDR1 SNHLY and CDR2 FYNNEI. For the CDR3, the DNA is TGTGCCAGCAGTGAAGAGACAGGGGGCACTGAAGCTTTCTTT. Encoded protein: CASSEETGGTEAFF. Supplemented by reference TRBV2 and TRBJ1-1, the full variable domain reads EPEVTQTPSHQVTQMGQEVILRCVPISNHLYFYWYRQILGQKVEFLVSFYNNEISEKSEIFDDQFSVERPDGSNFTLKIRSTKLEDSAMYFCASSEETGGTEAFFGQGTRLTVV.

This clone was seen more than once but under ten times. Written as DNA, the CDR3 is TGCGCCAGCAGCCAAGTCCCCTTCTATGAAAAACTGTTTTTT. It is translated as CASSQVPFYEKLFF. The chain joins TRBV4-1 to TRBJ1-4; D uncertain. The CDR3 sequence is 14 residues long. In germline, CDR1 is MGHRA, CDR2 YSYEKL. Trimming stripped 1 base from V and 6 bases from J, with 9 bases between.

The chain is built from TRBV5-8 and TRBJ2-7; TRBD1 aligns across 7 bases. With V trimmed by 5 bases and J by 0 bases, 5 bases remained unmatched. The CDR3 covers 14 residues. Germline V gene data show CDR1 as SGHTS and CDR2 as YDEGEE. This CDR3 is CASRLTGSSYEQYF. The CDR3 DNA reads TGTGCCAGCAGGTTGACAGGGAGCTCCTACGAGCAGTACTTC.

The chain carries TRBV7-3 and TRBJ2-1; 10 bases are a match to TRBD1. J gave up 4 bases and V 5 bases, and 2 bases lay outside the gene matches. CDR3 size: 14 residues. The V gene's germline CDR1 is SGHTA and CDR2 FQGTGA. The chain's CDR3 is CASSQGQGYNEQFF. As DNA, the CDR3 is TGTGCCAGCAGCCAGGGACAGGGGTACAATGAGCAGTTCTTC.

This chain joins TRBV6-5 and TRBJ1-1; 7 bases match TRBD1. CDR3 length equals 15 residues. J was trimmed by 0 bases and V by 5 bases; bases with no gene match: 6. The germline gives CDR1 MNHEY, CDR2 SVGAGI. The CDR3 loop reads CASSRQGTLNTEAFF. The CDR3 nucleotides read TGTGCCAGCAGTCGACAGGGAACCTTGAACACTGAAGCTTTCTTT.

The table lists this clone with a few counts. The chain is built from TRBV9 and TRBJ2-3; perhaps TRBD2 as D (6 bases). The CDR3 sequence is 17 residues long. Per the germline V gene, CDR1 is SGDLS and CDR2 is YYNGEE. V lost 2 bases and J 0 bases, leaving 16 bases between the germline ends. CDR3 sequence (DNA): TGTGCCAGCAGCGTGAACGGGAGCGTTCCTAGCACAGATACGCAGTATTTT. Its protein is CASSVNGSVPSTDTQYF. The full variable domain, its missing parts supplied by reference TRBV9 and TRBJ2-3, is DSGVTQTPKHLITATGQRVTLRCSPRSGDLSVYWYQQSLDQGLQFLIQYYNGEERAKGNILERFSAQQFPDLHSELNLSSLELGDSALYFCASSVNGSVPSTDTQYFGPGTRLTVL.

The rearrangement joins TRBV29-1 to TRBJ2-5; the match to TRBD1 covers 10 bases. In germline, CDR1 is SQVTM, CDR2 ANQGSEA. This CDR3 has 15 amino acids. V shed 0 bases and J 4 bases; nucleotides not matched to a gene: 5. CDR3 DNA sequence: TGCAGCGTTGAAGATGGGGGACAGGGGCTAGAGACCCAGTACTTC. Protein: CSVEDGGQGLETQYF. Based on the CDR3 plus reference TRBV29-1 and TRBJ2-5, the full variable domain is SAVISQKPSRDICQRGTSLTIQCQVDSQVTMMFWYRQQPGQSLTLIATANQGSEATYESGFVIDKFPISRPNLTFSTLTVSNMSPEDSSIYLCSVEDGGQGLETQYFGPGTRLLVL.

This clone came up a few times. The rearrangement uses TRBV5-6 and TRBJ1-1; no clear D. The V end lost 0 bases, the J end lost 1 base, and 7 bases lay between the germline ends. Germline V gives CDR1 SGHDT, CDR2 YYEEEE. This CDR3 has 14 residues. CDR3 protein: CASSLGAGNTEAFF. CDR3 nucleotide sequence: TGTGCCAGCAGCTTGGGGGCAGGGAACACTGAAGCTTTCTTT.

The table lists this clone with a few counts. J is TRBJ1-5 and V is TRBV6-1; possibly TRBD1 for D (6 bases). CDR1 is MNHNS, CDR2 SASEGT, per germline. This CDR3 is 15 amino acids long. V was clipped by 7 bases and J by 3 bases, with 16 bases between them. This CDR3 is CASTARGGDNQPQHF. As DNA, the CDR3 is TGTGCCAGCACCGCCCGAGGGGGAGACAATCAGCCCCAGCATTTT.

This chain joins TRBV5-4 and TRBJ2-3, with a tentative D call TRBD2 (5 bases). The ends were cut back, 0 bases at V and 6 bases at J, with 8 bases in the middle. Germline V gives CDR1 SGHNT, CDR2 YYREEE (reference sequence). CDR3 length: 13 residues. The CDR3 sequence: CASSLESGDTQYF. The CDR3 nucleotides are TGTGCCAGCAGCTTGGAGTCGGGGGATACGCAGTATTTT.

The table lists this clone with a count of one. The chain has TRBV29-1 and TRBJ2-1; 7 bases fit TRBD2. CDR1 SQVTM and CDR2 ANQGSEA come from the germline V gene. V lost 8 bases, J lost 3 bases, and 7 bases stayed unmatched. This CDR3 contains 13 residues. CDR3 sequence (DNA): TGCAGCTGGGGGGGGGACGGCTACAATGAGCAGTTCTTC. This translates into CSWGGDGYNEQFF.

CDR3 sequence (DNA): TGTGCCAGTAGGTTGAGTAGCGGGAGCACCGGGGAGCTGTTTTTT. Translation gives CASRLSSGSTGELFF. The J gene is TRBJ2-2, the V gene TRBV19; 9 nucleotides agree with TRBD2. Germline V gives CDR1 LNHDA, CDR2 SQIVND (reference sequence). V lost 6 bases and J lost 4; bases outside the gene matches: 6. The CDR3 is 15 residues long.

This clone was seen ten or more times. This sequence joins TRBV29-1 and TRBJ2-1; 7 bases match TRBD1. Germline CDR1 reads SQVTM; CDR2 reads ANQGSEA. Trimming at V came to 4 bases and at J to 3 bases, leaving 6 bases not matched to a gene. The CDR3 extends over 14 amino acids. The CDR3, as DNA: TGCAGCGTTGGGGCATGGGACAGCTACAATGAGCAGTTCTTC. It encodes CSVGAWDSYNEQFF.